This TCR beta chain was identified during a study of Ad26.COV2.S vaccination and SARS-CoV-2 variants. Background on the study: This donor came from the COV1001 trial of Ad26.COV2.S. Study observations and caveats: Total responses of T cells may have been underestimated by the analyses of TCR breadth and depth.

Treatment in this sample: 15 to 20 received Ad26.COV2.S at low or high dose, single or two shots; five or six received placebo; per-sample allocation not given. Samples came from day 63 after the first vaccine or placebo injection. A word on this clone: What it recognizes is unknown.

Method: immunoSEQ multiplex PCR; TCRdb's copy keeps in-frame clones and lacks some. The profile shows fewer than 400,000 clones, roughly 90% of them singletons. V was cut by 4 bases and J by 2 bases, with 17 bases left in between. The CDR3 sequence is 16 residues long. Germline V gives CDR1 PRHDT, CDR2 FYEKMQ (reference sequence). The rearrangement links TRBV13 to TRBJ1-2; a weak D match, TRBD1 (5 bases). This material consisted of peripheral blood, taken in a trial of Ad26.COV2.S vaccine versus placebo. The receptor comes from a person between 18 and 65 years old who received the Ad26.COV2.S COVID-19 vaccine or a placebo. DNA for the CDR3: TGTGCCAGCAGCTGGGGCTCGGGAGGGAAAAACTATGGCTACACCTTC. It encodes CASSWGSGGKNYGYTF.